The sequence of this T cell receptor (beta chain) was determined in a study of CD8+ T cells in alopecia areata. Study results and limitations: Expanded CD8+ clones among the top 100, and scalp clonality, were significantly decreased by tofacitinib.

The authors extracted RNA and reverse transcribed it into cDNA as the sequencing template. The table came from immunoSEQ multiplex PCR; TCRdb's copy has only in-frame clones and leaves some out. Among around 200,000 clones listed, 55% to 70% were seen once. Comment on this clone: Its antigen is still unknown.

As to treatment: oral pan-JAK inhibitor, 5-10 mg twice daily. This receptor was obtained from a human donor with alopecia areata. The specimen comprised CD4+ T cells sorted from blood, sampled at week 4, from a patient treated with tofacitinib.

CDR3 coding DNA: TGTGCCAGCAGTTACTCGGGGAGGGCTGGAAACACCATATATTTT. It specifies CASSYSGRAGNTIYF. This chain joins TRBV6-5 and TRBJ1-3, with no clear D. This CDR3 contains 15 residues. Germline V gene data show CDR1 as MNHEY and CDR2 as SVGAGI. The V end lost 0 bases, the J end lost 2 bases, and 8 bases lay between the germline ends.